The next 11 T cell receptor beta chains were all read from a single sample in a study of blood T cell repertoires in COVID-19 (dated by TCRdb to 2018 to 2021). The library was prepared using the immunoSEQ multiplex PCR assay. The source is immuneACCESS, and TCRdb retained only in-frame sequences with V and J called. Part of the clones is not carried over; for the studies checked, unresolved V genes explain less than half of this, and the remainder is unexplained. Across this sample there are 100,000 to 150,000 clones, with about 72% seen only once. 1.9% of the sample rests with the top ten. Sequenced material: peripheral blood. Source of these receptors: a woman aged 65 to 85 with acute or convalescent COVID-19.

This clone has just a few counts. This sequence joins TRBV5-4 and TRBJ1-1, with 7 bases lining up with TRBD1. V was pared by 2 bases and J by 3 bases, with 7 bases of the junction left unmatched. The CDR3 runs 15 residues. The V gene's germline CDR1 is SGHNT and CDR2 YYREEE (reference sequence). CDR3 residues: CASSFALGQDTEAFF. The CDR3 region has the DNA TGTGCCAGCAGCTTCGCGTTAGGACAGGACACTGAAGCTTTCTTT.

The V and J genes are TRBV9 and TRBJ2-2; 7 nucleotides align to TRBD2. The CDR3 covers 16 residues. V lost 0 bases and J lost 6; bases outside the gene matches: 8. Germline values: CDR1 SGDLS, CDR2 YYNGEE. DNA of the CDR3: TGTGCCAGCAGCGTAGGAGCGGGAAATCAAGCCGGGGAGCTGTTTTTT. Encoded protein: CASSVGAGNQAGELFF.

This clone was observed a few times. The chain recombines TRBV30 with TRBJ2-5; 9 bases are shared with TRBD2. CDR3 size: 16 residues. Germline V lookup: CDR1 GTSNPN, CDR2 SVGIG (reference sequence). V shed 2 bases and J 4 bases; nucleotides not matched to a gene: 11. The CDR3 is CAWSTDSGRGIETQYF. DNA for the CDR3: TGTGCCTGGAGTACAGATAGCGGGAGAGGGATAGAGACCCAGTACTTC.

This chain uses TRBV27 with TRBJ2-1; D is perhaps TRBD1 (6 bases). Germline V gives CDR1 MNHEY, CDR2 SMNVEV (reference sequence). The CDR3 sequence is 17 residues long. V was pared by 5 bases and J by 0 bases, with 17 bases between. DNA for the CDR3: TGTGCCAGCAGTCTCTCGCCCCAGGGGAGCTCCTACAATGAGCAGTTCTTC. Residues: CASSLSPQGSSYNEQFF.

This clone was detected only a few times. This CDR3 is also generated by other DNA sequences in the sample. The chain joins TRBV7-3 to TRBJ2-2, with 9 bases fitting TRBD1. Germline V lookup: CDR1 SGHTA, CDR2 FQGTGA. The CDR3 has 16 amino acids. J gave up 0 bases and V 5 bases, and 4 bases lay outside the gene matches. The CDR3 here is CASSPGQGANTGELFF. The CDR3 DNA sequence: TGTGCCAGCAGCCCGGGACAGGGCGCGAACACCGGGGAGCTGTTTTTT.

The chain links TRBV5-4 to TRBJ2-1; a possible D gene is TRBD2 (7 bases). The V end was cut by 6 bases, the J end by 0 bases, with 13 bases between. The CDR3 runs 15 residues. CDR1 and CDR2 (germline): SGHNT, YYREEE (reference sequence). This chain's CDR3 is CASKEGGPSYNEQFF. The CDR3 coding sequence is TGTGCCAGCAAGGAGGGGGGGCCCTCCTACAATGAGCAGTTCTTC.

This clone was counted a few times. The chain uses TRBV10-3 and TRBJ1-6; 9 bases fit TRBD1. The CDR3 runs to 14 residues. The junction had 8 bases not matched to a gene; V was cut back by 7 bases and J by 10 bases. Looked up from germline, CDR1 is ENHRY and CDR2 is SYGVKD. The DNA for the CDR3 is TGTGCCATCAACACGGGACAGGGAGAATCACCCCTCCACTTT. Its translation is CAINTGQGESPLHF.

The chain combines TRBV7-6 with TRBJ1-3; TRBD1 agrees at 9 bases. The germline V gene encodes CDR1 SGHVS and CDR2 FNYEAQ. The length of the CDR3 is 15 residues. After removal of 1 base from V and 2 bases from J, the junction contained 0 bases not matched to a gene. The CDR3 nucleotides read TGTGCCAGCAGCTTAGGACAGGGGGCTGGAAACACCATATATTTT. Translation: CASSLGQGAGNTIYF.

This clone showed up just a few times. This chain's CDR3 is CASSLVGQGGSYEQYF. CDR3 nucleotides: TGCGCCAGCAGCTTAGTCGGACAGGGGGGTTCCTACGAGCAGTACTTC. The genes are TRBV5-1 and TRBJ2-7; 10 bases are shared with TRBD1. The CDR3 covers 16 residues. Germline assignment: CDR1 SGHRS and CDR2 YFSETQ. V dropped 2 bases and J dropped 1; count of bases not matched to a gene: 6.

The chain has TRBV10-3 and TRBJ1-5, with a possible D match to TRBD1 (5 bases). Trimming removed 3 bases from V and 7 bases from J, with 13 bases in between. This CDR3 contains 14 residues. Germline loops: CDR1 ENHRY, CDR2 SYGVKD. The CDR3 reads CAISEGQGQQPQHF. The CDR3 region has the DNA TGTGCCATCAGTGAAGGGCAGGGTCAACAGCCCCAGCATTTT.

This clone occurred a few times. V is TRBV7-9 and J is TRBJ2-7, with 11 bases identical to TRBD1. The V gene end was trimmed by 0 bases and the J gene end by 2 bases; junction bases not matched to a gene: 3. Per the germline V gene, CDR1 is SEHNR and CDR2 is FQNEAQ (reference sequence). There are 16 residues in the CDR3. CDR3 protein: CASSLAGGQGAYEQYF. The CDR3 region has the DNA TGTGCCAGCAGCTTAGCGGGGGGACAGGGGGCCTACGAGCAGTACTTC.